This TCR beta chain was observed in a study of tumor-infiltrating lymphocytes in oesophageal squamous cell carcinoma. MiXCR, run by TCRdb on the PCR reads, gives a single entry per CDR3 protein. This table holds about 17,000 distinct CDR3 sequences, approximately 50% found once. Germline assignment: CDR1 MNHNY and CDR2 SVGAGI (reference sequence). CDR3 length equals 14 residues. The sample taken for sequencing was esophageal tumor tissue. The chain is built from TRBV6-6 and TRBJ2-7, with 7 nucleotides matching TRBD1. Gene TRBJ2-1 matches the end of the DNA better, so the J call may be wrong. The TCR sequence derives from a male donor with esophageal squamous cell carcinoma. Here the CDR3 reads CASTTQGEYNEQFF. For the CDR3, the DNA is TGTGCCAGCACCACCCAGGGGGAATACAATGAGCAGTTCTTC.